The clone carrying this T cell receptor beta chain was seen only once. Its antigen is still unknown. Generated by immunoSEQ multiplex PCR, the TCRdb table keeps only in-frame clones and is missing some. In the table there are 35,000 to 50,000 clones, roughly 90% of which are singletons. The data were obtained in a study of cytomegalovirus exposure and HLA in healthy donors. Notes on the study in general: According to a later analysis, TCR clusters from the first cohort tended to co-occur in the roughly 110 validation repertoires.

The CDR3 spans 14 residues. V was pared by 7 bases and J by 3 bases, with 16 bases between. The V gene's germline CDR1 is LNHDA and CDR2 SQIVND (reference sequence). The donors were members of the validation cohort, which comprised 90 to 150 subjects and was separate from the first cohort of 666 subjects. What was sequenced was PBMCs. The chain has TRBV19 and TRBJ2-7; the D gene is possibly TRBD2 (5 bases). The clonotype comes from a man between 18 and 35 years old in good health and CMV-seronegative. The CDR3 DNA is TGTGCCAGTAACCTGGGAGTCGGTTACTACGAGCAGTACTTC. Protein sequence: CASNLGVGYYEQYF.